These 26 T cell receptor beta chains share one sample of origin, sequenced in a study of blood T cell repertoires in COVID-19. TCRdb's copy holds only in-frame clones and misses some; the assay was immunoSEQ multiplex PCR. The table has hundreds of thousands of clones, approximately 84% seen once. Sequencing used peripheral blood. These TCRs come from a woman of 80 years or more with acute or convalescent COVID-19.

The chain links TRBV27 to TRBJ1-5; D remains ambiguous. Germline V gives CDR1 MNHEY, CDR2 SMNVEV (reference sequence). The CDR3 has 16 residues. Deletions cut 2 bases from V and 3 bases from J, with 14 bases between. The CDR3 reads CASSLRGEVPNQPQHF. The CDR3 bases are TGTGCCAGCAGTTTACGCGGGGAGGTCCCCAATCAGCCCCAGCATTTT.

The rearrangement uses TRBV28 and TRBJ1-2; D gene unclear. V was clipped by 4 bases and J by 5 bases, with 17 bases between them. Germline CDR1 is MDHEN and CDR2 is SYDVKM. The CDR3 consists of 15 residues. For the CDR3, the DNA is TGTGCCAGCAGTTCCGCAGCAGGTTGGCCGTATGGCTACACCTTC. Translated, it gives CASSSAAGWPYGYTF.

The chain has TRBV4-2 and TRBJ2-2; possibly TRBD1 for D (6 bases). Germline V gene lookup returns CDR1 LGHNA and CDR2 YNFKEQ. The CDR3 totals 15 residues. The V end was cut by 1 base, the J end by 1 base, with 7 bases between. CDR3 sequence (DNA): TGTGCCAGCAGCCAAGCAGGGGTGAACACCGGGGAGCTGTTTTTT. As protein: CASSQAGVNTGELFF.

This clone showed up just a few times. The chain carries TRBV19 and TRBJ2-7; TRBD2 might be the D (5 bases). This CDR3 contains 14 residues. The ends were cut back, 0 bases at V and 2 bases at J, with 8 bases in the middle. Germline V lookup: CDR1 LNHDA, CDR2 SQIVND (reference sequence). This CDR3 reads CASSIDPGTYEQYF. CDR3 coding DNA: TGTGCCAGTAGTATAGACCCGGGGACCTACGAGCAGTACTTC.

This clone was counted between two and nine times. The rearrangement uses TRBV7-2 and TRBJ1-1; tentatively, D is TRBD1 (5 bases). This CDR3 comprises 14 residues. The germline V gene encodes CDR1 SGHTA and CDR2 FQGNSA. V lost 5 bases and J 1 base, leaving 11 bases between the germline ends. CDR3 residues: CASSHGDRNTEAFF. In DNA form, the CDR3 reads TGTGCCAGCAGCCACGGCGACAGGAACACTGAAGCTTTCTTT.

In DNA, the CDR3 is TGTGCCAGCAGTTTAATAACAGGGGTTTACTACACCTTC. This codes for CASSLITGVYYTF. The chain combines TRBV12-3 or TRBV12-4 with TRBJ1-2; 7 bases agree with TRBD1. The CDR3 sequence is 13 residues long. Trimming removed 2 bases from V and 10 bases from J; junction bases left unmatched: 7.

The rearrangement uses TRBV27 and TRBJ2-1; 7 bases are a match to TRBD1. This CDR3 is 20 amino acids long. Trimming at V came to 8 bases and at J to 3 bases, leaving 25 bases not matched to a gene. Germline CDR1 MNHEY, CDR2 SMNVEV (reference sequence). CDR3 sequence reads: CASSTVYRGVMRGNYNEQFF. CDR3 DNA: TGTGCCAGCTCTACGGTCTACAGGGGTGTGATGAGGGGCAACTACAATGAGCAGTTCTTC.

CDR3 sequence (DNA): TGCGCCAGCAGCCCCCTTGGGGGACAGGGCCATCAGCCCCAGCATTTT. Its protein is CASSPLGGQGHQPQHF. The chain couples TRBV4-1 to TRBJ1-5; 9 nucleotides align to TRBD1. V dropped 4 bases and J dropped 5; count of bases not matched to a gene: 9. CDR1 MGHRA and CDR2 YSYEKL come from the germline V gene. The CDR3 is 16 residues long.

The rearrangement joins TRBV18 to TRBJ1-4; 7 bases match TRBD1. The V segment lost 6 bases and the J segment 5 bases; nucleotides outside the gene matches: 9. The CDR3 is 15 amino acids. Per germline, CDR1 KGHSH and CDR2 LQKENI. The CDR3, as DNA: TGTGCCAGCTCGCTTGGAGGGGGCGCGAATGAAAAACTGTTTTTT. Translated: CASSLGGGANEKLFF. The full variable domain, completed using reference TRBV18 and TRBJ1-4, is NAGVMQNPRHLVRRRGQEARLRCSPMKGHSHVYWYRQLPEEGLKFMVYLQKENIIDESGMPKERFSAEFPKEGPSILRIQQVVRGDSAAYFCASSLGGGANEKLFFGSGTQLSVL.

This clone was detected only once. The genes are TRBV11-2 and TRBJ2-2; D call uncertain. In germline, CDR1 is SGHAT, CDR2 FQNNGV. CDR3 length: 14 amino acids. V gave up 5 bases and J gave up 1 base, with 8 bases separating them. CDR3 protein: CASSPTLNTGELFF. The CDR3 coding sequence is TGTGCCAGCAGCCCGACTTTGAACACCGGGGAGCTGTTTTTT. Supplemented by reference TRBV11-2 and TRBJ2-2, the full variable domain reads EAGVAQSPRYKIIEKRQSVAFWCNPISGHATLYWYQQILGQGPKLLIQFQNNGVVDDSQLPKDRFSAERLKGVDSTLKIQPAKLEDSAVYLCASSPTLNTGELFFGEGSRLTVL.

The chain is built from TRBV29-1 and TRBJ2-7; D remains unclear. CDR1 is SQVTM, CDR2 ANQGSEA, per germline. Trimming cost V 4 bases and J 0 bases, with 7 bases left between them. The CDR3 spans 12 residues. The CDR3 loop is CSVVADSYEQYF. In DNA form, the CDR3 reads TGCAGCGTTGTGGCTGACTCCTACGAGCAGTACTTC.

The chain employs TRBV12-3 or TRBV12-4 and TRBJ2-3; D gene unclear. This CDR3 region has 13 residues. Trimming took 3 bases from V and 5 from J, leaving 9 bases between them. The chain's CDR3 is CASSFFGRDTQYF. The CDR3 DNA follows: TGTGCCAGCAGTTTCTTTGGGCGAGATACGCAGTATTTT.

The gene calls are TRBV19 and TRBJ2-7, with TRBD2 matching 8 bases. The CDR3 is 14 amino acids. The V segment lost 4 bases and the J segment 3 bases; nucleotides outside the gene matches: 5. The V gene's germline CDR1 is LNHDA and CDR2 SQIVND (reference sequence). CDR3 nucleotides: TGTGCCAGTAGTAAGGGGACTAGGTACTACGAGCAGTACTTC. Amino acids: CASSKGTRYYEQYF.

The rearrangement joins TRBV29-1 to TRBJ1-1, with 9 positions matching TRBD1. Trimming removed 6 bases from V and 6 bases from J; junction bases left unmatched: 8. The germline gives CDR1 SQVTM, CDR2 ANQGSEA. The CDR3 totals 13 residues. In DNA form, the CDR3 reads TGCAGCGTCAAACAGGGGGCGGATCCTGAAGCTTTCTTT. It specifies CSVKQGADPEAFF.

The V call is TRBV4-2, the J call TRBJ2-1; TRBD2 matches 9 bases. Trimming cost V 4 bases and J 6 bases; bases outside gene matches: 7. The CDR3 extends over 15 amino acids. Per the germline V gene, CDR1 is LGHNA and CDR2 is YNFKEQ. The CDR3 is CASSRSGGDRNEQFF. The CDR3 region has the DNA TGTGCCAGCAGCCGTAGCGGGGGAGACCGCAATGAGCAGTTCTTC.

This chain joins TRBV30 and TRBJ1-1; D possibly corresponds to TRBD1 (5 bases). CDR3 size: 13 residues. Germline V CDR1 and CDR2: GTSNPN, SVGIG (reference sequence). Trimming cost V 0 bases and J 4 bases, with 9 bases left between them. Here the CDR3 reads CAWSVLGGTEAFF. In nucleotides, the CDR3 is TGTGCCTGGAGTGTACTGGGGGGCACTGAAGCTTTCTTT.

The gene calls are TRBV5-1 and TRBJ2-2; possible D gene TRBD1, 6 bases. The CDR3 spans 16 residues. Trimming shortened V by 4 bases and J by 0 bases, and 13 bases separated the two germline ends. From germline, CDR1 is SGHRS and CDR2 YFSETQ. CDR3 coding DNA: TGCGCCAGCAGCATGGCCGGGACATCGAACACCGGGGAGCTGTTTTTT. It specifies CASSMAGTSNTGELFF. The full variable domain, in which reference TRBV5-1 and TRBJ2-2 provide the parts outside the CDR3, is KAGVTQTPRYLIKTRGQQVTLSCSPISGHRSVSWYQQTPGQGLQFLFEYFSETQRNKGNFPGRFSGRQFSNSRSEMNVSTLELGDSALYLCASSMAGTSNTGELFFGEGSRLTVL.

The gene calls are TRBV11-2 and TRBJ1-2; TRBD1 might be the D (5 bases). Germline CDR1 SGHAT, CDR2 FQNNGV. This CDR3 has 15 amino acids. Trimming pared 10 bases from V and 3 bases from J, leaving 21 bases between. The CDR3 bases are TGTGCCACCCATCTCCTCGCAGGGTCCCACTATGGCTACACCTTC. Translating it yields CATHLLAGSHYGYTF.

V is TRBV6-5 and J is TRBJ1-6; 10 nucleotides match TRBD1. CDR1 is MNHEY and CDR2 is SVGAGI in the germline V gene. The CDR3 is 15 amino acids. Losses at the gene ends were 7 bases for V and 6 bases for J; bases not matched to a gene: 6. The CDR3 protein is CASTYRDRGNSPLHF. The CDR3 nucleotides are TGTGCCAGCACCTACCGGGACAGGGGTAATTCACCCCTCCACTTT.

The rearrangement joins TRBV7-9 to TRBJ1-3, with TRBD1 matching over 9 bases. CDR1 and CDR2 (germline): SEHNR, FQNEAQ (reference sequence). The CDR3 totals 16 residues. V dropped 5 bases and J dropped 0; count of bases not matched to a gene: 5. As DNA, the CDR3 is TGTGCCAGCAGCCCAGGACAGGGGTACTCTGGAAACACCATATATTTT. Translation gives CASSPGQGYSGNTIYF.

V and J are TRBV4-1 and TRBJ2-5; D might be TRBD1 (6 bases). The CDR3 is 15 amino acids. Germline V gene data show CDR1 as MGHRA and CDR2 as YSYEKL. Trimming stripped 2 bases from V and 1 base from J, with 11 bases between. The CDR3 DNA reads as TGCGCCAGCAGCCAAACTAGGACAGCCCAAGAGACCCAGTACTTC. It is translated as CASSQTRTAQETQYF.

The chain is built from TRBV11-2 and TRBJ2-7; a weak D match, TRBD1 (6 bases). The germline CDR1 and CDR2 sequences are SGHAT and FQNNGV. With 5 bases removed from V and 0 bases from J, the gap between germline ends came to 14 bases. The CDR3 length is 15 residues. In nucleotides, the CDR3 is TGTGCCAGCAGCCAAACAGGGTTTGGCTCCTACGAGCAGTACTTC. It specifies CASSQTGFGSYEQYF.

The V call is TRBV9, the J call TRBJ2-3; D is uncertain. This CDR3 has 16 amino acids. The germline V gene has CDR1 SGDLS and CDR2 YYNGEE. V lost 4 bases to trimming and J lost 0 bases, with 15 bases between them. CDR3 coding DNA: TGTGCCAGCAGCCAAACCCTAAGATCGAGCACAGATACGCAGTATTTT. This encodes CASSQTLRSSTDTQYF.

V is TRBV7-9 and J is TRBJ2-7; 9 positions match TRBD1. CDR1 and CDR2 from the germline V gene are SEHNR and FQNEAQ (reference sequence). This CDR3 contains 16 residues. J was trimmed by 0 bases and V by 2 bases; bases with no gene match: 5. As DNA, the CDR3 is TGTGCCAGCAGCTTATCCCAGGGACAGGGCTCCTACGAGCAGTACTTC. Translated: CASSLSQGQGSYEQYF.

The rearrangement uses TRBV5-4 and TRBJ2-3; TRBD2 aligns across 13 bases. Germline-derived CDR1 and CDR2 are SGHNT and YYREEE (reference sequence). Trimming cost V 4 bases and J 3 bases; bases outside gene matches: 5. The CDR3 is 16 residues long. CDR3 region: CASSLRTSGRTDTQYF. The DNA for the CDR3 is TGTGCCAGCAGCCTCAGGACTAGCGGGAGAACAGATACGCAGTATTTT.

The J gene is TRBJ1-2, the V gene TRBV11-2; possibly TRBD1 for D (5 bases). The germline V gene encodes CDR1 SGHAT and CDR2 FQNNGV. The V end was cut by 4 bases, the J end by 0 bases, with 9 bases between. The CDR3 contains 14 residues. The CDR3 here is CASSSHRTNYGYTF. For the CDR3, the DNA is TGTGCCAGCAGCTCTCACAGGACTAACTATGGCTACACCTTC.